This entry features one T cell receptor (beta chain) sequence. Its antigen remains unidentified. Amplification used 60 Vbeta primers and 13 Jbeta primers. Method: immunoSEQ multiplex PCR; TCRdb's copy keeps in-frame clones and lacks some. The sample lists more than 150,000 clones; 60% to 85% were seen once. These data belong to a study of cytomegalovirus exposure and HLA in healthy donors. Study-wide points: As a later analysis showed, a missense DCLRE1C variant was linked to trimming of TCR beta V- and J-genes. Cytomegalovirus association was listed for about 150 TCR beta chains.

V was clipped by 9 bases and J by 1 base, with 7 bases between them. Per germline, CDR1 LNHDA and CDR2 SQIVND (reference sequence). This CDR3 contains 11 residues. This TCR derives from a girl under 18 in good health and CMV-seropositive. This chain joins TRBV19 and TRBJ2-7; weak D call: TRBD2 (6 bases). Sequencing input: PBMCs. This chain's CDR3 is CASGTSYEQYF. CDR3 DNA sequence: TGTGCCAGCGGGACTTCCTACGAGCAGTACTTC.